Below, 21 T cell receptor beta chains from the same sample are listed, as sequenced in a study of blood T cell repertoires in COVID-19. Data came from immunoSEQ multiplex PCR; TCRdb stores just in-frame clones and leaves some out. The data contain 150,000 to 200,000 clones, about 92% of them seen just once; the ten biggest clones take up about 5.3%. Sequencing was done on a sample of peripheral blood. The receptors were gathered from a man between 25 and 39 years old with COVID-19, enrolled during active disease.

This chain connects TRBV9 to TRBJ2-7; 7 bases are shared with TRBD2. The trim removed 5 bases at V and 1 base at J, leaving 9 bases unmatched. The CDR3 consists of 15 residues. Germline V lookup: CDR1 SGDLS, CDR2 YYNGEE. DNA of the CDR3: TGTGCCAGCAGTGGGTCGGCGCGGGGGTCCTACGAGCAGTACTTC. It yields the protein CASSGSARGSYEQYF.

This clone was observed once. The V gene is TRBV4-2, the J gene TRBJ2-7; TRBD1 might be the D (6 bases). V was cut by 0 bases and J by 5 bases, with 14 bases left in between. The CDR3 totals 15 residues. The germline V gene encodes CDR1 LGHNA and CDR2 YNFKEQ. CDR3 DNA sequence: TGTGCCAGCAGCCAAGATCACCTGGGGGCCGACGAGCAGTACTTC. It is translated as CASSQDHLGADEQYF.

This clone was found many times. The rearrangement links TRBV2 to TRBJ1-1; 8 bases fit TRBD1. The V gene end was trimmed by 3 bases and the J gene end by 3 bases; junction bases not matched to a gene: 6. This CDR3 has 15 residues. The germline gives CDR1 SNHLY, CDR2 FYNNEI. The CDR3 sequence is CASSDPGQGYTEAFF. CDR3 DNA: TGTGCCAGCAGTGACCCCGGACAGGGTTACACTGAAGCTTTCTTT. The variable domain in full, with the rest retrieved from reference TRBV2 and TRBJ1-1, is EPEVTQTPSHQVTQMGQEVILRCVPISNHLYFYWYRQILGQKVEFLVSFYNNEISEKSEIFDDQFSVERPDGSNFTLKIRSTKLEDSAMYFCASSDPGQGYTEAFFGQGTRLTVV.

DNA of the CDR3: TGTGCCAGCAGCTTAGCGCAGGGGGCGCGGGATGCAACTAATGAAAAACTGTTTTTT. Protein: CASSLAQGARDATNEKLFF. The V call is TRBV7-9, the J call TRBJ1-4; 8 bases map to TRBD1. The CDR3 sequence is 19 residues long. The J segment lost 0 bases and the V segment lost 0 bases, leaving 9 bases of the junction unmatched. From germline, CDR1 is SEHNR and CDR2 FQNEAQ (reference sequence).

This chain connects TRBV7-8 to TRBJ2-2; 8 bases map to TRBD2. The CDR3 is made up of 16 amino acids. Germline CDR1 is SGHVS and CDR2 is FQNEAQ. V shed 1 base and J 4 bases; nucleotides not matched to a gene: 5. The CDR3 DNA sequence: TGTGCCAGCAGCTTAGGGGCTAGCGGGTTCACCGGGGAGCTGTTTTTT. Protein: CASSLGASGFTGELFF.

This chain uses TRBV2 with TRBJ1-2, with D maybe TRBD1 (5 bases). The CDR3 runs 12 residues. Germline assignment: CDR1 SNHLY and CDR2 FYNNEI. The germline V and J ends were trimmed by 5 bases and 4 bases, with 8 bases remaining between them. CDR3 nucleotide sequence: TGTGCCAGCAGTCGACAGTCCTATGGCTACACCTTC. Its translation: CASSRQSYGYTF.

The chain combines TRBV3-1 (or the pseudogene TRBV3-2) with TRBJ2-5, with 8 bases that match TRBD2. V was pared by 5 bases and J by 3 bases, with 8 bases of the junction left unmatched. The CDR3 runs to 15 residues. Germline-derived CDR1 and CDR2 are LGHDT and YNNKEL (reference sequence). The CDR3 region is CASSVPYGGEETQYF. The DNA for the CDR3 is TGTGCCAGCAGCGTCCCCTACGGGGGGGAAGAGACCCAGTACTTC.

CDR3 coding DNA: TGCGCCAGCAGCCAAGATGCAGACGGGGAGGGGTATGGCTACACCTTC. It specifies CASSQDADGEGYGYTF. The genes are TRBV4-3 and TRBJ1-2, with D tentatively TRBD1 (5 bases). CDR1 and CDR2 (germline): LGHNA, YSLEER. Trimming took off 0 bases at V and 5 bases at J, with 16 bases between the two ends. This CDR3 region has 16 residues.

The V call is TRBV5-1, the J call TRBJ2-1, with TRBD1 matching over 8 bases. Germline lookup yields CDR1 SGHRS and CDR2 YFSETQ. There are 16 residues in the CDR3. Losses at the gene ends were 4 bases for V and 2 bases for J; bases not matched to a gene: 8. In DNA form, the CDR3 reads TGCGCCAGCAGCCCGGCAGGGGGCCACCCCTACAATGAGCAGTTCTTC. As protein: CASSPAGGHPYNEQFF.

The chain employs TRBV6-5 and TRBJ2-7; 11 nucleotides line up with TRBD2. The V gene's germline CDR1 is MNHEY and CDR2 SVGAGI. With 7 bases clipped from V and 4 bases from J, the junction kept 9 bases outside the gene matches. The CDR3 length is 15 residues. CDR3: CASTPIAGGGYEQYF. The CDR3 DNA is TGTGCCAGCACCCCAATAGCGGGAGGGGGGTACGAGCAGTACTTC.

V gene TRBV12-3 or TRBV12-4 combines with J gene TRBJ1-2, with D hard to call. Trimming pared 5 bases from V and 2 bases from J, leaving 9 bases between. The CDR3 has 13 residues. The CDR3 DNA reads TGTGCCAGCAGTCGCGGGTTCAACTATGGCTACACCTTC. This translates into CASSRGFNYGYTF.

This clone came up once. DNA for the CDR3: TGTGCCAGTAGTATAATATACGGAGTGGAAGCTTTCTTT. Translating it yields CASSIIYGVEAFF. The chain has TRBV19 and TRBJ1-1, with D hard to call. The CDR3 loop spans 13 amino acids. Germline CDR1 is LNHDA and CDR2 is SQIVND (reference sequence). The V gene lost 2 bases and the J gene lost 8 bases, with 12 bases spanning the gap.

CDR3 loop: CASSLEWPDYGYTF. DNA of the CDR3: TGTGCCAGCAGCTTAGAGTGGCCAGACTATGGCTACACCTTC. This chain joins TRBV7-2 and TRBJ1-2, with D uncertain. V shed 1 base and J shed 3 bases, with 9 bases lying between them. The CDR3 has 14 amino acids. Germline-derived CDR1 and CDR2 are SGHTA and FQGNSA.

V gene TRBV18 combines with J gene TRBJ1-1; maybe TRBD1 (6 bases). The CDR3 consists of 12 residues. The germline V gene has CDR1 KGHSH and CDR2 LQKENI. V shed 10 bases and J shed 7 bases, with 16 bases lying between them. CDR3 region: CANTNQGSEAFF. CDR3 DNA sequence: TGTGCCAACACCAACCAGGGGAGTGAAGCTTTCTTT.

The CDR3 nucleotides are TGTGCCAGCAGCCAAGTCATGCGAGGGCACAATGAGCAGTTCTTC. Its translation: CASSQVMRGHNEQFF. The J gene is TRBJ2-1, the V gene TRBV3-1 (or the pseudogene TRBV3-2); D is perhaps TRBD2 (5 bases). Trimming pared 1 base from V and 5 bases from J, leaving 12 bases between. CDR1 is LGHDT and CDR2 is YNNKEL in the germline V gene (reference sequence). The CDR3 contains 15 residues.

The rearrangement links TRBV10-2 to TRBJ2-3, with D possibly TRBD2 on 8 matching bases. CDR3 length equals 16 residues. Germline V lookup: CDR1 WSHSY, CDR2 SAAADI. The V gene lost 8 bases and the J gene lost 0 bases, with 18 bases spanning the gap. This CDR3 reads CASEGGGTASTDTQYF. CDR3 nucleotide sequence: TGCGCCAGCGAGGGCGGGGGGACAGCTAGCACAGATACGCAGTATTTT.

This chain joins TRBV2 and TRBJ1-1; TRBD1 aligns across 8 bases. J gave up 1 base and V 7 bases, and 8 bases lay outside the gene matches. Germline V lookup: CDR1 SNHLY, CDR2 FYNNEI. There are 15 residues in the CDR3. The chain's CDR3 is CASTRQGIPNTEAFF. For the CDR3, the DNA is TGTGCCAGCACCAGACAGGGGATCCCGAACACTGAAGCTTTCTTT.

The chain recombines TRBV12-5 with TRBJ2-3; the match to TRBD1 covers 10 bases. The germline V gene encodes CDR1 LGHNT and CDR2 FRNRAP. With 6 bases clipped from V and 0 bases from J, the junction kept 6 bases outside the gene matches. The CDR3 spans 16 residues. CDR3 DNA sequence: TGTGCTAGTGGGGAGGGGGACAGGGGTAGCACAGATACGCAGTATTTT. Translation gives CASGEGDRGSTDTQYF.

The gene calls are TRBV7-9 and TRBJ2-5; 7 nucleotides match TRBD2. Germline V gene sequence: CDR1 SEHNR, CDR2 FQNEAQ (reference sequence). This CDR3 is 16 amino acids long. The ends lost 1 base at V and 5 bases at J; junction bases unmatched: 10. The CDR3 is CASSLVSGGFSETQYF. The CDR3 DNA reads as TGTGCCAGCAGCTTAGTTTCGGGAGGTTTTTCGGAGACCCAGTACTTC. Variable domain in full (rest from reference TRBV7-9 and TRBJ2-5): DTGVSQNPRHKITKRGQNVTFRCDPISEHNRLYWYRQTLGQGPEFLTYFQNEAQLEKSRLLSDRFSAERPKGSFSTLEIQRTEQGDSAMYLCASSLVSGGFSETQYFGPGTRLLVL.

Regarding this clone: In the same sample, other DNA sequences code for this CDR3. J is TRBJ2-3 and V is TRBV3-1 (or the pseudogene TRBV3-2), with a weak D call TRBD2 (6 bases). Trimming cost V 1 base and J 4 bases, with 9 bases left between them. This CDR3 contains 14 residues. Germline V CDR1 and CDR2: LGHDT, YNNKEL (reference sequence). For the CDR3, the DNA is TGTGCCAGCAGCCAAGGGTGGGGGGCAGATACGCAGTATTTT. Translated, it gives CASSQGWGADTQYF.

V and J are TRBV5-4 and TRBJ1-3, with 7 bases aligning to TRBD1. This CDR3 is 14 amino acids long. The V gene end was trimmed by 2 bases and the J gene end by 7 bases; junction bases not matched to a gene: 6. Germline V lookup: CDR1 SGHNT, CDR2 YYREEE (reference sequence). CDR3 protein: CASSLQGSRNTIYF. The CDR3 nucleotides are TGTGCCAGCAGCTTACAGGGGTCTAGGAACACCATATATTTT.